This T cell receptor (beta chain) derives from a study of blood T cell repertoires in COVID-19 (TCRdb year 2020). Some background on the complete study: Collaborator samples came from the United States, Italy and Spain and covered acute and convalescent phases of COVID-19. The material from the prospective study consisted of cDNA or gDNA derived from T cells, B-cell-depleted T cells, or PBMCs. Deeply sampled blood TCRbeta repertoires from subjects exposed to, actively infected with, or recovered from COVID-19 were included in the dataset. The repertoires were released in a freely available public database intended as a resource for research on the immune response to SARS-CoV-2. The samples were drawn from two sources: the first 160 participants of the ongoing ImmuneRACE study, and approximately 1,300 subjects contributed by 6 global collaborators. Nearly every sample came with metadata listing a de-identified subject ID, COVID-19 status, age in years and sex. HLA class I and class II types, where available, came from metadata supplied by the sample provider rather than from assay-based typing.

With respect to this clone: What this receptor recognizes is not known. No quality values exist for individual bases; no much larger clone is one base distant.

Study-level results and caveats: The amount of clinical and demographic metadata varied by source and participant and was provided uncurated.

TCRbeta CDR3 regions were amplified from genomic DNA by means of the immunoSEQ Assay, a bias-controlled multiplex PCR. Per the original workflow: Within the assay, amplification of reference gene primers was used to estimate how many nucleated cells each sample contained. Sequence reads were collapsed and filtered to measure the absolute abundance of every unique TCRbeta CDR3 rearrangement. For each sample, productive Simpson clonality was calculated as the square root of Simpson's diversity index over productive rearrangements. TCRdb provides this immuneACCESS table in a form limited to in-frame rearrangements. Some clones are lacking; in checked studies, under half of them reflect an unresolved V gene, and why the rest are absent is not known. Clonal size and the V and J genes are those of that table, whereas D and trimming came from the DNA. The sample table lists fewer than 700,000 clones, about 89% of them with a count of one. The leading ten clones occupy under 8.5% of the sample.

In Seattle, one collaborating source enrolled patients while the infection was active and tracked those patients longitudinally over the course of disease. Collaborating institutions collected whole blood in K2EDTA tubes following their own protocols. Collaborator samples were shipped for TCRbeta analysis as frozen whole blood, isolated PBMCs, or DNA extracted from either sample type. The TCR comes from a woman aged 45-65 years with COVID-19, enrolled during active disease. Sequenced material: peripheral blood.

The sequenced DNA: TGTGCCAGCAGCTTAGCGGTTCGAGGGGAGCAGTTCTTC. Translated, this gives CASSLAVRGEQFF. The V and J genes are TRBV7-9 and TRBJ2-1; tentative D gene TRBD2, with 5 bases matching. V is shortened by 0 bases, J by 10 bases, and the region joining them spans 10 bases. As encoded in the germline V gene (reference sequence), CDR1 is SEHNR while CDR2 is FQNEAQ. The CDR3 holds 13 amino acids from the cysteine to the phenylalanine. CDR3 DNA only is kept here, 39 bases in frame from base 1.